This T cell receptor (beta chain) was captured by sequencing in a study of human T cells and chemical hapten exposure. General study findings and limits: Significantly greater numbers of large CDR3 similarity clusters came from expanded TCRs than from controls.

In germline, CDR1 is SQVTM, CDR2 ANQGSEA. V was clipped by 3 bases and J by 0 bases, with 9 bases between them. This CDR3 region has 14 residues. This clonotype came up many times. The antigen is not known. Time point reported: patch test 1, 2 weeks after DPC sensitization. Stated treatment: therapeutic diphenylcyclopropenone sensitization with weekly scalp DPC. TCRdb re-called the RACE reads through MiXCR, storing one row per CDR3 protein. The repertoire holds over 11,000 distinct CDR3 sequences, with about 17% as singletons. Sample: whole blood, taken in connection with sensitization to the hapten diphenylcyclopropenone (DPC). The receptor comes from a woman aged 30 to 39 with alopecia areata. Some clones in this sample may be carry-over from other donors' samples. The V gene is TRBV29-1, the J gene TRBJ2-1; D remains ambiguous. The CDR3 loop is CSVERKSSYNEQFF. The CDR3 nucleotides are TGCAGCGTTGAGCGGAAAAGCTCCTACAATGAGCAGTTCTTC.